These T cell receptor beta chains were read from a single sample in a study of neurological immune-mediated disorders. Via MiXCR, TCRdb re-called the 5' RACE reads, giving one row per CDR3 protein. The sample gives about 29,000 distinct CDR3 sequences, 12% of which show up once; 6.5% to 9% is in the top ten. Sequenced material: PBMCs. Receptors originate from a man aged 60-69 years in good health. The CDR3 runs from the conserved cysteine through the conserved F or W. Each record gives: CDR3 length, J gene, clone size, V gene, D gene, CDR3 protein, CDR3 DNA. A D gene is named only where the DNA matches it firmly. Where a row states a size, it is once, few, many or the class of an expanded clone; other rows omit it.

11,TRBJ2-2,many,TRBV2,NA,CASQNTGELFF,TGTGCCAGCCAAAACACCGGGGAGCTGTTTTTT
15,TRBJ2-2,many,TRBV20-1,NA,CSAARGQGHAGELFF,TGCAGTGCGGCAAGAGGGCAGGGGCACGCCGGGGAGCTGTTTTTT
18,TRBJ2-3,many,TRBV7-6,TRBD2,CASSLGPRLAGMADTQYF,TGTGCCAGCAGCTTAGGCCCCCGACTAGCGGGAATGGCAGATACGCAGTATTTT
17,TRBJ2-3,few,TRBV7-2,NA,CASSTTHRERGADTQYF,TGTGCCAGCAGCACTACCCACAGGGAAAGAGGGGCAGATACGCAGTATTTT
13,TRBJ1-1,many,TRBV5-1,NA,CASSLAANTEAFF,TGCGCCAGCAGCTTGGCGGCGAACACTGAAGCTTTCTTT
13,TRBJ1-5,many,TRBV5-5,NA,CASSYGTGGPQHF,TGTGCCAGCAGCTACGGTACCGGGGGGCCCCAGCATTTT
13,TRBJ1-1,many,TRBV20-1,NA,CSARPGANTEAFF,TGCAGTGCCCGACCAGGCGCGAACACTGAAGCTTTCTTT
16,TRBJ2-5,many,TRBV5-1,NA,CASSPGLAGRQETQYF,TGCGCCAGCAGCCCGGGACTTGCGGGACGCCAAGAGACCCAGTACTTC
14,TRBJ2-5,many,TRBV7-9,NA,CASSPTGTQETQYF,TGTGCCAGCAGCCCTACAGGGACCCAAGAGACCCAGTACTTC
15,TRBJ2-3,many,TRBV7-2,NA,CASSLRASGTDTQYF,TGTGCCAGCAGCTTAAGGGCTAGCGGCACAGATACGCAGTATTTT
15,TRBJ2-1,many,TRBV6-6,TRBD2,CASSLGRGTHNEQFF,TGTGCCAGCAGCCTTGGGAGGGGAACCCACAATGAGCAGTTCTTC
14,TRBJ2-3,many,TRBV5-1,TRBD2,CASSREGGVDTQYF,TGCGCCAGCAGCCGCGAGGGAGGGGTTGATACGCAGTATTTT
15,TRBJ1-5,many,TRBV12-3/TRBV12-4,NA,CASSFFLGGDQPQHF,TGTGCCAGCAGTTTCTTCCTCGGGGGGGATCAGCCCCAGCATTTT
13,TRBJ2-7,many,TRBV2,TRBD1,CASNGPGGYEQYF,TGTGCCAGCAACGGGCCAGGGGGCTACGAGCAGTACTTC
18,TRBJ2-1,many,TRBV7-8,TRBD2,CASSSPILVTAGLNEQFF,TGTGCCAGCAGCTCCCCCATACTTGTTACAGCGGGATTGAATGAGCAGTTCTTC
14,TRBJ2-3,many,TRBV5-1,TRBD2,CASNSGGPTDTQYF,TGCGCCAGCAATAGCGGGGGACCGACAGATACGCAGTATTTT
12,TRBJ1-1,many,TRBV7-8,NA,CASTRGGTEAFF,TGTGCCAGCACCCGGGGGGGCACTGAAGCTTTCTTT
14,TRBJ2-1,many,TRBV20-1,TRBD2,CSADPGLAGQEQFF,TGCAGTGCCGACCCGGGACTAGCGGGACAAGAGCAGTTCTTC
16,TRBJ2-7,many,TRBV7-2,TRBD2,CASSPDGGGRAFEQYF,TGTGCCAGCAGCCCGGACGGGGGGGGTAGAGCCTTCGAGCAGTACTTC
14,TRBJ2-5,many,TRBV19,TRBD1,CASSIDGTVRTQYF,TGTGCCAGTAGTATAGATGGGACAGTAAGGACCCAGTACTTC
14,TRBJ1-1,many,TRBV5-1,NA,CASSFAGRNTEAFF,TGCGCCAGCAGCTTCGCGGGAAGGAACACTGAAGCTTTCTTT
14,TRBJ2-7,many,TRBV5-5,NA,CASSSLSESYEQYF,TGTGCCAGCAGCTCACTTTCCGAATCCTACGAGCAGTACTTC
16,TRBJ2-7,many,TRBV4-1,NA,CASSQGSGTKGYEQYF,TGCGCCAGCAGCCAAGGCTCCGGGACCAAAGGCTACGAGCAGTACTTC
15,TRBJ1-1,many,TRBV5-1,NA,CASSFFQGGNTEAFF,TGCGCCAGCAGCTTCTTCCAGGGTGGCAACACTGAAGCTTTCTTT
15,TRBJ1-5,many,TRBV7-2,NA,CASSFSGFGNQPQHF,TGTGCCAGCAGCTTCTCAGGGTTTGGCAATCAGCCCCAGCATTTT
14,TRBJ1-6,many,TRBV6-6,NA,CASSYTGSNSPLHF,TGTGCCAGCAGTTACACAGGGTCAAATTCACCCCTCCACTTT
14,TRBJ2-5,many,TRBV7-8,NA,CASSPRRSQETQYF,TGTGCCAGCAGCCCTCGCAGGTCCCAAGAGACCCAGTACTTC
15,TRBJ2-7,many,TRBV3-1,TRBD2,CASSRRLAGPYEQYF,TGTGCCAGCAGCCGCCGACTAGCGGGGCCCTACGAGCAGTACTTC
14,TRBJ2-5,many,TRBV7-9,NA,CASSREYRQETQYF,TGTGCCAGCAGCCGTGAATACCGGCAAGAGACCCAGTACTTC
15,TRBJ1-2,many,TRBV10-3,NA,CAISEGIQGNYGYTF,TGTGCCATCAGTGAAGGAATTCAGGGAAACTATGGCTACACCTTC
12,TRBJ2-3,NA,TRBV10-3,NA,CAISYPWSWVYF,TGTGCCATCAGCTATCCCTGGAGCTGGGTGTATTTT
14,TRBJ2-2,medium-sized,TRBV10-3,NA,CAIRGELNTGELFF,TGTGCCATAAGGGGAGAGTTAAACACCGGGGAGCTGTTTTTT
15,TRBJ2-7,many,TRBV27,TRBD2,CASRHSGRPLHEQYF,TGTGCCAGCAGGCATAGCGGGAGGCCCCTACACGAGCAGTACTTC
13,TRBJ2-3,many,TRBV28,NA,CASSLPSRGTQYF,TGTGCCAGCAGTTTACCTTCGAGAGGTACGCAGTATTTT
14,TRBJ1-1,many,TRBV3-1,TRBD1,CASNARDRDTEAFF,TGTGCCAGCAACGCGAGGGACAGAGACACTGAAGCTTTCTTT
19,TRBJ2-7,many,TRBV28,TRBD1,CASSCKIVVSGQCLYEQYF,TGTGCCAGCAGTTGTAAAATTGTAGTGTCGGGACAGTGCCTCTACGAGCAGTACTTC
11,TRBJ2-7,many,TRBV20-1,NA,CSALGTYEQYF,TGCAGTGCTCTGGGGACCTACGAGCAGTACTTC
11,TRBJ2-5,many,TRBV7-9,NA,CASSSAETQYF,TGTGCCAGCAGCTCAGCAGAAACCCAGTACTTC
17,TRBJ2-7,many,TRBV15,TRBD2,CATSRDLGAGGTYEQYF,TGTGCCACCAGCAGAGATCTTGGTGCCGGGGGGACCTACGAGCAGTACTTC
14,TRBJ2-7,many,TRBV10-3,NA,CAISDRGGLNEQYF,TGTGCCATCAGTGATCGGGGAGGACTCAACGAGCAGTACTTC
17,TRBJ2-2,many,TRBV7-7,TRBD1,CASSLGGTGKVTGELFF,TGTGCTAGCAGCTTAGGAGGGACAGGGAAGGTAACCGGGGAGCTGTTTTTT
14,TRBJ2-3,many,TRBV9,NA,CASSPTSLGDTQYF,TGTGCCAGCAGCCCAACTAGCTTAGGAGATACGCAGTATTTT
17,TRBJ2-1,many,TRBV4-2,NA,CASSQDQSGTLYNEQFF,TGTGCCAGCAGCCAAGATCAATCGGGGACACTATACAATGAGCAGTTCTTC
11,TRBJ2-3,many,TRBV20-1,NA,CSATFLDTQYF,TGCAGTGCAACTTTTTTAGATACGCAGTATTTT